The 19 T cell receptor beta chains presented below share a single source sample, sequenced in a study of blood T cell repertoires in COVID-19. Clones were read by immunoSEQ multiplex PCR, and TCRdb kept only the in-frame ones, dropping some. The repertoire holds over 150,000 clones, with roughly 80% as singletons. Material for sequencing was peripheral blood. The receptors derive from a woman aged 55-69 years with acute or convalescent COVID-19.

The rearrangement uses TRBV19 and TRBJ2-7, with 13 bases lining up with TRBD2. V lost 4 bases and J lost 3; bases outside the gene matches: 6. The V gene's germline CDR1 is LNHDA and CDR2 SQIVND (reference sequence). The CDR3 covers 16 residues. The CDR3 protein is CASSTKGLAGVYEQYF. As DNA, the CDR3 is TGTGCCAGTAGTACCAAAGGACTAGCGGGGGTCTACGAGCAGTACTTC.

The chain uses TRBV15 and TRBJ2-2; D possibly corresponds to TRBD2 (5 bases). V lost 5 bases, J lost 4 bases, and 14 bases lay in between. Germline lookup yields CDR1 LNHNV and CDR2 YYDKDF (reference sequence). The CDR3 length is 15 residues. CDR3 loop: CATSPMVGSTGELFF. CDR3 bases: TGTGCCACCAGCCCTATGGTGGGGAGCACCGGGGAGCTGTTTTTT.

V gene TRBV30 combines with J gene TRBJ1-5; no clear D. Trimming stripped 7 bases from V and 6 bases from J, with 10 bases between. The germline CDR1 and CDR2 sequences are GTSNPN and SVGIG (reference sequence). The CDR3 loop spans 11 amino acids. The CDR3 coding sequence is TGTGCCTTAGGCCGGGGTCAGCCCCAGCATTTT. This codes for CALGRGQPQHF.

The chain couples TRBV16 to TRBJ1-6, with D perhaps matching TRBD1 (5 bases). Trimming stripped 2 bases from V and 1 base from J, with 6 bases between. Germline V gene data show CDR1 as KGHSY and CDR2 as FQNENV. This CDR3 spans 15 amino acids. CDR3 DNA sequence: TGTGCCAGCAGCCAACAGGGTTCCTATAATTCACCCCTCCACTTT. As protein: CASSQQGSYNSPLHF.

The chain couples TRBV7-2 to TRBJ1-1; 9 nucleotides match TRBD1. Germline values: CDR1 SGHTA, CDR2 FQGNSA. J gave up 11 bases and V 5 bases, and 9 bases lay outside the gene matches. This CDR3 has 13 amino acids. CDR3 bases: TGTGCCAGCAGCCTACTACAGGGGGCGCGGGCTTTCTTT. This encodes CASSLLQGARAFF.

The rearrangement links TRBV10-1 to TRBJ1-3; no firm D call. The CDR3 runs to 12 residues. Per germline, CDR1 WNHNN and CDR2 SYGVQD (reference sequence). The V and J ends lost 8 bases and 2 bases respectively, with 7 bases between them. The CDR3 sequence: CASSEAGNTIYF. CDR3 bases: TGCGCCAGCTCGGAGGCTGGAAACACCATATATTTT.

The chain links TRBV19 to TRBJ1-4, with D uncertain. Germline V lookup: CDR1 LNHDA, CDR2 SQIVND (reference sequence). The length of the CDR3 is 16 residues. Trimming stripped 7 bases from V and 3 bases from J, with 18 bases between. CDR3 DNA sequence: TGTGCCAGTAAACCGACCCCCGGCGCGGCTAATGAAAAACTGTTTTTT. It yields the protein CASKPTPGAANEKLFF.

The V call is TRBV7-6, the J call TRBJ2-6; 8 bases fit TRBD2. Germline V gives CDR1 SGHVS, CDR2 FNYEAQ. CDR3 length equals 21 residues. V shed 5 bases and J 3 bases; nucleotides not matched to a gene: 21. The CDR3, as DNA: TGTGCCAGCAGCCTCTTCTCGGTAGCGGGGAACCTCGTGGGTGGGGCCAACGTCCTGACTTTC. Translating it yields CASSLFSVAGNLVGGANVLTF. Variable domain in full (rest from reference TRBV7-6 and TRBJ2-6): GAGVSQSPRYKVTKRGQDVALRCDPISGHVSLYWYRQALGQGPEFLTYFNYEAQQDKSGLPNDRFSAERPEGSISTLTIQRTEQRDSAMYRCASSLFSVAGNLVGGANVLTFGAGSRLTVL.

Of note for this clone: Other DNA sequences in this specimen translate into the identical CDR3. The CDR3 sequence is CASSNGGLAGGSRGAEQYF. The CDR3 region has the DNA TGCGCCAGCAGCAACGGAGGACTCGCGGGGGGATCCAGGGGGGCCGAGCAGTACTTC. V gene TRBV4-1 combines with J gene TRBJ2-7; D might be TRBD2 (8 bases). Trimming took 5 bases from V and 6 from J, leaving 32 bases between them. Germline V CDR1 and CDR2: MGHRA, YSYEKL. The CDR3 sequence is 19 residues long.

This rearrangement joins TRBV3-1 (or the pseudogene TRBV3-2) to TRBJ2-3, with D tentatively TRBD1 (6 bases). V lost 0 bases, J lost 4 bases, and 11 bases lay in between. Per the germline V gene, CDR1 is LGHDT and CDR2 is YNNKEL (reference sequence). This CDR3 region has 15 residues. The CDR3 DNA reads TGTGCCAGCAGCCAAGATGCCAGGGGATCAGATACGCAGTATTTT. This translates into CASSQDARGSDTQYF.

The CDR3 DNA sequence: TGTGCCAGCAGCCCCGGGAATCCAACTAATGAAAAACTGTTTTTT. This codes for CASSPGNPTNEKLFF. The V and J genes are TRBV7-6 and TRBJ1-4; no definite D call. CDR1 and CDR2 from the germline V gene are SGHVS and FNYEAQ. With 5 bases removed from V and 0 bases from J, the gap between germline ends came to 10 bases. The CDR3 runs 15 residues. The whole variable domain, filled in from reference TRBV7-6 and TRBJ1-4, reads GAGVSQSPRYKVTKRGQDVALRCDPISGHVSLYWYRQALGQGPEFLTYFNYEAQQDKSGLPNDRFSAERPEGSISTLTIQRTEQRDSAMYRCASSPGNPTNEKLFFGSGTQLSVL.

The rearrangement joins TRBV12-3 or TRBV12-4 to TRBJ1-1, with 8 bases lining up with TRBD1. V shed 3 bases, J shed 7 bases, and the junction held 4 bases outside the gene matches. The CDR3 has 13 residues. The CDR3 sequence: CASSFNRGGEAFF. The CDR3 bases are TGTGCCAGCAGTTTCAACAGGGGGGGTGAAGCTTTCTTT.

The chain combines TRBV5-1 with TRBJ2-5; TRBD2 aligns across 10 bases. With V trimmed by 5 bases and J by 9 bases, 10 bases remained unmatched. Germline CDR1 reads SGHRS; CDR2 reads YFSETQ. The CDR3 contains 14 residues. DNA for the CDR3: TGCGCCAGCAGGGGAGAAGCGGGGGGGCATCCCCAGTACTTC. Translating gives CASRGEAGGHPQYF.

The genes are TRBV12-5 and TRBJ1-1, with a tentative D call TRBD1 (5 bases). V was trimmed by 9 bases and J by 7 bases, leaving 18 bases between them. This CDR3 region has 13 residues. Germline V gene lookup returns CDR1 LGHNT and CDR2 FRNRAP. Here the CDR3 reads CASSSGTGLEAFF. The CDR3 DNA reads TGTGCTAGCTCCTCCGGAACAGGCCTTGAAGCTTTCTTT.

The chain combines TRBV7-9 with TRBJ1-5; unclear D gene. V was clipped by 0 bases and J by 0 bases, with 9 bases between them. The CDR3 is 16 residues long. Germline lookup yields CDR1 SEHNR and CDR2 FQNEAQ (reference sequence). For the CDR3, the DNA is TGTGCCAGCAGCTTAGCGGGAGATTATAGCAATCAGCCCCAGCATTTT. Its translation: CASSLAGDYSNQPQHF.

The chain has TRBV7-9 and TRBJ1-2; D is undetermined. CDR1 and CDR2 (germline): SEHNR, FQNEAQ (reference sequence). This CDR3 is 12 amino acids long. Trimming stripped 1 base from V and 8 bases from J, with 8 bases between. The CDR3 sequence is CASSLDPVGYTF. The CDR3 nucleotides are TGTGCCAGCAGCTTAGATCCAGTAGGCTACACCTTC.

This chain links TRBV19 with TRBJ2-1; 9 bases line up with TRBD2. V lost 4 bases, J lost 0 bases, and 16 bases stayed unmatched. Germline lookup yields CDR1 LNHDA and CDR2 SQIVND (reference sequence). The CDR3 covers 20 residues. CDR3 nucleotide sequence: TGTGCCAGTAGTAGAAAAGCTAGCGGGGCCTGGCCAAGCTCCTACAATGAGCAGTTCTTC. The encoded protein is CASSRKASGAWPSSYNEQFF.

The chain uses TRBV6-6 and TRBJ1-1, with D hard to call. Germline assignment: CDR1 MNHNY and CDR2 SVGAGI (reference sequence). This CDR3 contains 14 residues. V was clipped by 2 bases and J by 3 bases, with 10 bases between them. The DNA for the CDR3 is TGTGCCAGCAGTTACAGCCACCCCGACACTGAAGCTTTCTTT. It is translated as CASSYSHPDTEAFF.

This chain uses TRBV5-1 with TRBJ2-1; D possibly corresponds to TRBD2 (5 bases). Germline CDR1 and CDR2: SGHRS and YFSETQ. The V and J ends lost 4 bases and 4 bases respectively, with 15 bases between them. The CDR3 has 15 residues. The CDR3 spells CASSTGDARYNEQFF. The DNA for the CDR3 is TGCGCCAGCAGCACCGGGGATGCGAGATACAATGAGCAGTTCTTC.